This TCR beta chain comes out of a study of cytotoxic CD8 clonotypes in ibrutinib-treated CLL. Regarding this clone: Its antigen is unknown.

The assay was immunoSEQ multiplex PCR, and TCRdb's table has in-frame clones only and misses some. The data hold 110,000 to 150,000 clones, with about 80% observed a single time. V lost 5 bases to trimming and J lost 14 bases, with 15 bases between them. This CDR3 comprises 11 residues. CDR1 and CDR2 (germline): MDHEN, SYDVKM. Points from the study as a whole: Clonality grew at ibrutinib response; at progression, it decreased back toward baseline. Public clonotypes proved infrequent, and on treatment they shrank or remained steady.

The chain uses TRBV28 and TRBJ1-2, with TRBD1 as a possible D gene (5 bases). The source was PBMCs, collected after 24 months of ibrutinib treatment. The source is a human donor with chronic lymphocytic leukemia. Here the CDR3 DNA reads TGTGCCAGCAGTGCAGGGCCCCGGGAAACCTTC. It is translated as CASSAGPRETF.